This T cell receptor beta chain was retrieved from a study of CD8 T cells in Susac syndrome. Per germline, CDR1 DFQATT and CDR2 SNEGSKA (reference sequence). The CDR3 extends over 17 amino acids. The V gene end was trimmed by 0 bases and the J gene end by 1 base; junction bases not matched to a gene: 4. Reverse transcription of about 0.5 to 1 ug RNA was performed with random hexamers. Amplification of the TCR beta CDR3 was carried out by immunoSEQ multiplex PCR, which spanned a total of 54 Vbeta and 13 Jbeta segments. MiXCR was run by TCRdb on the immunoSEQ multiplex PCR reads, yielding one entry per CDR3 protein. The sample has about 130,000 distinct CDR3 sequences, around 94% seen once. High-throughput TCR beta sequencing covered peripheral CD8+ and CD4+ T cells.

The TCR was taken from a human donor with Susac syndrome. The gene calls are TRBV20-1 and TRBJ2-3; 13 bases match TRBD2. Sequencing was done on a sample of CD8+ T cells from PBMCs. CDR3 loop: CSARETSGRVGTDTQYF. The CDR3 coding sequence is TGCAGTGCTAGAGAAACTAGCGGGAGGGTGGGCACAGATACGCAGTATTTT.